This T cell receptor beta chain was sequenced for a study of cytotoxic CD8 clonotypes in ibrutinib-treated CLL. The study's findings and limits: Private clonotypes, not public ones, expanded at ibrutinib response.

With respect to this clone: Its antigen is still unknown.

Sequenced by immunoSEQ multiplex PCR; TCRdb stores in-frame clones only, minus some. The sample contains around 200,000 clones, about 75% of which appear only once. Trimming at V came to 5 bases and at J to 3 bases, leaving 13 bases not matched to a gene. Germline V CDR1 and CDR2: SGHNT, YENEEA. There are 17 residues in the CDR3. This material consisted of PBMCs, taken after 12 months of ibrutinib treatment. V gene TRBV11-3 combines with J gene TRBJ2-3; TRBD1 matches 8 bases. The sequence was collected from a human donor with chronic lymphocytic leukemia. The CDR3 spells CASSDRGRIDGTDTQYF. The CDR3 DNA reads as TGTGCCAGCAGCGACAGGGGAAGGATTGATGGGACAGATACGCAGTATTTT.